The rows below give T cell receptor beta chains drawn from one sample of a study of blood T cell repertoires in COVID-19. Profiled with immunoSEQ multiplex PCR; TCRdb holds only in-frame clones, not every one. The sample consists of about 250,000 clones, about 80% of them appearing once. What was sequenced was peripheral blood. These receptors were collected from a man aged 80 or over with acute or convalescent COVID-19. CDR3s include the opening cysteine and the closing phenylalanine or tryptophan. The order of the fields is clone size, CDR3 length, J gene, D gene, V gene, CDR3 DNA, CDR3 protein. D genes are given only for firm matches. The size entry is marked missing in some rows and otherwise reads once, few, many or a size class.

NA	16	TRBJ2-2	TRBD1	TRBV10-1	TGCGCCAGCAGTGACCCTAGGACAGGGAACACCGGGGAGCTGTTTTTT	CASSDPRTGNTGELFF
NA	12	TRBJ2-4	NA	TRBV28	TGTGCCAGCTCCCAGGATTTAAACATTCAGTACTTC	CASSQDLNIQYF
few	16	TRBJ2-1	TRBD2	TRBV7-9	TGTGCCACCAAGGTCGTCAGCGGGAGGGCGGGGAATGAGCAGTTCTTC	CATKVVSGRAGNEQFF
NA	13	TRBJ1-2	TRBD1	TRBV30	TGTGCCTGGAGTTTTACAGGGGTGGGTGGCTACACCTTC	CAWSFTGVGGYTF
NA	14	TRBJ1-2	NA	TRBV5-1	TGCGCCAGCAGCTTGGCCACCAGCGAATATGGCTACACCTTC	CASSLATSEYGYTF
once	12	TRBJ1-4	NA	TRBV27	TGTGCCAGCAGTTTAGCGGGAGGAAAACTGTTTTTT	CASSLAGGKLFF
NA	14	TRBJ1-5	NA	TRBV5-1	TGCGCCAGCAGCCCAACAGGGTTCTATCAGCCCCAGCATTTT	CASSPTGFYQPQHF
few	16	TRBJ2-7	NA	TRBV28	TGTGCCAGCAGTTTATCTATCCAGGGTTGGTCCTACGAGCAGTACTTC	CASSLSIQGWSYEQYF
NA	19	TRBJ2-7	NA	TRBV5-1	TGCGCCAGCAGCTTGGAACTTCAGGCGGGACGGAGCTCGATTCTCGAGCAGTACTTC	CASSLELQAGRSSILEQYF
NA	14	TRBJ1-3	NA	TRBV6-5	TGTGCCAGCAGCGGACTGAACTCTGGAAACACCATATATTTT	CASSGLNSGNTIYF
NA	16	TRBJ2-1	TRBD2	TRBV5-1	TGCGCCAGCAGCCCACGGACTAGCGGGGCCTACAATGAGCAGTTCTTC	CASSPRTSGAYNEQFF
NA	18	TRBJ2-1	NA	TRBV19	TGTGCCAGTAGTATCGGGGGGGGACAGACGAGCTCCTACAATGAGCAGTTCTTC	CASSIGGGQTSSYNEQFF
NA	18	TRBJ2-6	TRBD1	TRBV5-4	TGTGCCAGCAGCCCCCTCCCGGGACAGGCCTCTGGGGCCAACGTCCTGACTTTC	CASSPLPGQASGANVLTF
few	15	TRBJ2-1	TRBD2	TRBV6-5	TGTGCCAGCAGCTCCGGGGGGGGCGCCTACAATGAGCAGTTCTTC	CASSSGGGAYNEQFF
NA	16	TRBJ1-3	TRBD1	TRBV6-6	TGTGCCAGCAGTTACCGACAGGGGGCCTCTGGAAACACCATATATTTT	CASSYRQGASGNTIYF
NA	12	TRBJ2-7	TRBD2	TRBV6-5	TGTGCCAGCAGTCCTGTGGGGAGGGGTGAGTACTTC	CASSPVGRGEYF